This T cell receptor (beta chain) was captured by sequencing in a study of response to subunit inactivated influenza vaccine. This clonotype was seen more than once but under ten times. Each CDR3 protein gets one entry after TCRdb re-called the RT-PCR reads with MiXCR. The table lists 400,000 to 650,000 distinct CDR3 sequences, approximately 7.3% of them singletons. The germline CDR1 and CDR2 sequences are SGHAT and FQNNGV. V shed 1 base and J shed 5 bases, with 23 bases lying between them. This CDR3 region has 19 residues. The sample here was PBMCs from blood, taken less than 30 months after vaccination. This chain links TRBV11-2 with TRBJ2-2, with D possibly TRBD1 on 6 matching bases. This TCR came from a man aged 50 to 69 who received an inactivated influenza vaccine. The CDR3 sequence: CASSLVTSRGWDTTGELFF. The CDR3 DNA reads TGTGCCAGCAGCTTAGTGACGTCCCGGGGTTGGGACACTACCGGGGAGCTGTTTTTT.